The T cell receptor beta chain described here comes from a study of CXCR3-negative and CXCR3-positive naive CD8 T cells (dated by TCRdb to between 2018 and 2021). Notes on the research overall: In total, 120 million to 150 million TRB reads were obtained, corresponding to roughly 1.5 +/- 0.3 million reads per library. The diversity and physicochemical repertoire analyses included some 11 donors pooled from two independent experiments. TRBV-TRBJ cluster analysis included naive subsets from roughly 5 donors and memory cells from 3 donors.

Notes on this clonotype: Its antigen is not yet known.

The data were produced on a NextSeq 550. The Human TCR Profiling Kit (MiLaboratory) was used to make UMI-labeled 5' RACE TRB cDNA libraries. The full amount of extracted RNA was used for cDNA synthesis, and the full amount of resulting cDNA was used for PCR amplification. Libraries were prepared in parallel with an identical number of PCR cycles. The original pipeline was this. About 50,000 +/- 10,000 unique UMI-labeled TRB cDNA molecules per library were extracted with MIGEC and MiXCR, with at least two reads per UMI required. Each library averaged about 40,000 +/- 10,000 functional in-frame TRB CDR3 nucleotide clonotypes without stop codons. After each sample was downsampled to 5000 UMI-labeled TRB molecules, VDJtools was used to calculate diversity metrics such as normalized Shannon-Wiener and Chao1. For the central five CDR3 residues, VDJtools calculated physicochemical properties weighted by clonotype size, namely interaction energy, strength, volume and Kidera factor 4. TCRdb reprocessed the reads and provides one entry for every CDR3 protein sequence; no DNA is given. The V and J calls and clone size are TCRdb's, not the authors'. The data table for this sample lists about 130,000 distinct CDR3 sequences. The leading ten clones occupy less than 0.3% of the sample.

On the study overall, not on this receptor specifically: Because surface CD5, which is linked to self-reactivity in mice, was comparable between the naive subsets, TCR interaction strength was also inferred from TRB CDR3 physicochemical properties. Comparably high repertoire diversity was found in both naive subsets, whereas much lower repertoire diversity was found in memory CD8+ T cells. TRB CDR3s from CXCR3-positive naive cells showed higher hydrophobicity (lower Kidera factor 4), lower energy, and higher strength and volume indices than CXCR3-negative naive cells. Because CXCR3 expression was partially decreased after cryopreservation, freshly isolated PBMCs were used for most assays. TRBV-TRBJ usage was similar between naive CXCR3-negative and CXCR3-positive cells from the same donor, while memory cells showed distinct patterns.

From the cysteine through the phenylalanine, the CDR3 covers 11 amino acids. Nucleotide data are not available. The germline V gene (reference sequence) supplies CDR1 MNHEY and CDR2 SMNVEV. For each CD8+ T cell subset, flow sorting was done in triplicate, and around 300,000 cells per subset went directly into RLT lysis buffer. To keep memory contaminants out, a stringent definition of naive CD8+ T cells was applied: CD45RO-CCR7+CD27+CD95-. Using standard density gradient centrifugation, peripheral blood mononuclear cells were isolated from buffy coats. Naive CXCR3-negative and CXCR3-positive CD8+ T cells were flow-sorted on a FACSAria III. Total RNA was extracted from sorted cells with an RNeasy Mini Kit.

The chain is assembled from TRBV27 and TRBJ2-7. The clonotype comes from a human donor in good health. Some clones in this sample may be carry-over from other donors' samples. The specimen was naive CXCR3- CD8+ T cells from blood. The sample's cell subset or site, from its label and the paper: CD45RO-CCR7+CD27+CD95- naive CD8+ T cells lacking CXCR3 (TNR3-). CDR3 sequence: CASKNSYEQYF.